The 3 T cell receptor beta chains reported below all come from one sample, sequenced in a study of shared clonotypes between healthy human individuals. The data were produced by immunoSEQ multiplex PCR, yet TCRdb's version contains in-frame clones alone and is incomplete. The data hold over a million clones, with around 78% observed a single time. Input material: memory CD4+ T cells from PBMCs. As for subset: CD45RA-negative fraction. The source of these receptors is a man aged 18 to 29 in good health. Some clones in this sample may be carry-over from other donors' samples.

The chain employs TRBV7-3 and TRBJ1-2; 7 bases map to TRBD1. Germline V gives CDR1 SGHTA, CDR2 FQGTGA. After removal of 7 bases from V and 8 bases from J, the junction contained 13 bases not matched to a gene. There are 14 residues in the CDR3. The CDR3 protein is CASNNTRTGRGYTF. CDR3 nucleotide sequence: TGTGCCAGCAACAATACCCGGACAGGTCGGGGCTACACCTTC. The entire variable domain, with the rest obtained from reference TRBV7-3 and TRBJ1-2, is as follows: GAGVSQTPSNKVTEKGKYVELRCDPISGHTALYWYRQSLGQGPEFLIYFQGTGAADDSGLPNDRFFAVRPEGSVSTLKIQRTERGDSAVYLCASNNTRTGRGYTFGSGTRLTVV.

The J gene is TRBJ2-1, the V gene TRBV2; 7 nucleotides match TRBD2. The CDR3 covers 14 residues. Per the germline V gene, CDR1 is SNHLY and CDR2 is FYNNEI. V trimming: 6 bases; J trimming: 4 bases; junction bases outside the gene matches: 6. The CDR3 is CASRPSGRYNEQFF. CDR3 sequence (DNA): TGTGCCAGCAGACCGTCCGGGAGGTACAATGAGCAGTTCTTC.

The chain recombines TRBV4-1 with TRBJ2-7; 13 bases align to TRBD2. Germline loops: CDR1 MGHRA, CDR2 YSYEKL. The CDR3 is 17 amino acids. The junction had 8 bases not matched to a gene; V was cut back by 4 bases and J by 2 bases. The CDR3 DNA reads TGCGCCAGCAGCCCACGGACTAGCGGGAGTTCTCCCTACGAGCAGTACTTC. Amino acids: CASSPRTSGSSPYEQYF.